The source of this T cell receptor beta chain is a study of T cell responses to AZD1222 COVID-19 vaccine. V shed 3 bases and J shed 2 bases, with 4 bases lying between them. Germline V gene sequence: CDR1 MDHEN, CDR2 SYDVKM. The CDR3 has 12 amino acids. Clones were sequenced by immunoSEQ multiplex PCR, and TCRdb holds only the in-frame ones, with some missing. The sample has roughly 140,000 clones, just over 90% seen once. The sample consisted of peripheral blood, taken on day 0 of AZD1222 vaccination. This chain uses TRBV28 with TRBJ2-5; D uncertain. The sequence derives from an adult in good health. The CDR3 reads CASSLAQETQYF. CDR3 bases: TGTGCCAGCAGTTTGGCGCAAGAGACCCAGTACTTC.